Listed here is a single TCR beta chain. This clonotype qualifies as large (0.1 to 1%). Which antigen it targets is not known. Qualities for individual bases were not recorded, and no much larger clone is one base off. What this sample's time point label stands for: mid-infection, around enteric fever diagnosis. MAIT cells were defined as Valpha7.2+ CD161+ T cells and identified and sorted by flow cytometry. Over time, circulating MAIT cell TCRbeta repertoires were profiled in roughly six volunteers who came down with enteric fever following controlled oral challenge with live Salmonella Paratyphi A. Every diagnosed volunteer provided MAIT cell samples at three timepoints: pre-infection, mid-infection and post-infection. Enteric fever was diagnosed as Paratyphi A bacteremia and/or persistent fever above 38 °C lasting more than 12 hours. Challenged volunteers were diagnosed with infection sometime between day 4 and day 7 after challenge. For RNA extraction, between about 5,000 and 10,000 MAIT cells per sample were sorted directly into RNAqueous-Micro lysis buffer. Lymphoprep gradient centrifugation was used to isolate peripheral blood mononuclear cells from both the blood samples and the leukocyte cones. Sorting was done on either a BD FACSAria Fusion or a BD FACSAria III sorter.

The data belong to a study of MAIT cells during Salmonella Paratyphi A infection (dated by TCRdb to the late 2010s). With respect to the entire study: A single dose of 1-5x10^3 CFU of S. Paratyphi A strain NVGH308 was ingested by adult volunteers aged 18 to 60. Ciprofloxacin 500 mg twice daily for 14 days, starting at diagnosis, was given to diagnosed volunteers.

Measured from the cysteine to the phenylalanine, the CDR3 is 14 residues long. Only the CDR3 portion is preserved as DNA: 42 bases, with reading frame beginning at the first base. The CDR1 and CDR2 encoded by the germline V gene are MRHNA and SNTAGT. Compared with germline, V lacks 5 bases and J lacks 1 base; bases without a gene match: 2. Library prep was done by 5' RACE. Two rounds of PCR with Phusion High-Fidelity polymerase amplified TCRbeta, with sample-specific barcodes added in the primers. Template-switch cDNA synthesis with SMARTScribe reverse transcriptase and a TRBC-specific primer was used to generate TCRbeta libraries. After barcoding, samples were pooled and then prepared using the NEBNext Ultra DNA Library Prep Kit for Illumina. Libraries were sequenced on an Illumina MiSeq with the MiSeq reagent kit v2, 300 cycles. Processing in the source paper ran as follows. Reads were demultiplexed by barcode with Jemultiplexer and were aligned with MiTCR using default parameters. Non-functional sequences were removed with VDJtools, and each clonotype was defined by its amino acid sequence, with frequencies calculated from the assigned sequence reads. The clonal space homeostasis analysis grouped clonotypes by frequency into over-represented (0.05-1), large, medium and small bins. The public reads were reanalyzed by TCRdb: fastp trimming at Q25, MiXCR alignment, in-frame beta chains only. Every entry covers one CDR3 protein and lists the most common genes and DNA from its rows. TCRdb, not the original authors, processed these V and J calls. Across this sample there are around 700 distinct CDR3 sequences, with approximately 15% seen only once. Around 29% of the sample is held by the ten biggest clonotypes.

Overall study results and their limits: MAIT cell TRBV usage was oligoclonal with a preference for TRBV20 and TRBV6, and infection did not appear to change this usage. The availability of volunteer samples limited the sample sizes, but these sizes were considered adequate to detect differences between groups. A significant decrease in the space occupied by over-represented MAIT clonotypes was found from baseline to mid-infection (about 0.15 to 0.097), whereas no significant post-infection difference was found. Diagnosed volunteers showed more expansion or contraction among top five MAIT clonotypes than healthy controls (roughly 0.5 versus 0.14), suggesting infection-driven repertoire reshaping.

The origin of this receptor is a person aged 18-70 years who was deliberately infected with Salmonella Paratyphi A in a paratyphoid fever challenge study. Here the chain combines TRBV6-4 and TRBJ2-1, and TRBD1 aligns with 7 junction nucleotides. The sample in question was MAIT cells from blood, obtained at the middle sampling point of the challenge study. The CDR3 reads CASSQGESYNEQFF. The sequence in DNA is TGTGCCAGCAGTCAGGGGGAATCCTACAATGAGCAGTTCTTC.